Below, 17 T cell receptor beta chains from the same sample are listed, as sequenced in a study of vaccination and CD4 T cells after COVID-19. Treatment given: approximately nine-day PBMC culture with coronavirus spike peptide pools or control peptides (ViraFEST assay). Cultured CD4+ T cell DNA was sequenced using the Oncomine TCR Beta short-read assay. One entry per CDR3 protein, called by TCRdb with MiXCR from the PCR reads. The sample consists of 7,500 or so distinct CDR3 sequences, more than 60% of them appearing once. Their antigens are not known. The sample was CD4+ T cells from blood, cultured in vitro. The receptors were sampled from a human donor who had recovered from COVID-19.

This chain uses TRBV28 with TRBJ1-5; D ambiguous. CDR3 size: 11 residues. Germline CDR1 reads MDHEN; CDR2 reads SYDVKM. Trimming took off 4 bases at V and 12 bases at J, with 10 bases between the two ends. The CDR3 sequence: CASSSSRGQHF. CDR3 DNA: TGTGCCAGCAGTTCTTCTCGGGGCCAGCATTTT.

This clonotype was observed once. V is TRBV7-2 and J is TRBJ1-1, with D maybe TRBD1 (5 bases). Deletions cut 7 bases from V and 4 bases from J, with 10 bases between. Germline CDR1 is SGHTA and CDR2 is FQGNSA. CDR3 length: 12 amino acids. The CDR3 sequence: CASIRGITEAFF. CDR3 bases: TGTGCCAGCATCCGGGGGATCACTGAAGCTTTCTTT.

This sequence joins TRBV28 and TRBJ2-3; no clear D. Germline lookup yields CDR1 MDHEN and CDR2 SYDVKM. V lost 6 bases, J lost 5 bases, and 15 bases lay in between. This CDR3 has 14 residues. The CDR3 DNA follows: TGTGCCAGCAGCCGAGGCGGATGGGGAGATACGCAGTATTTT. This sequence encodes CASSRGGWGDTQYF.

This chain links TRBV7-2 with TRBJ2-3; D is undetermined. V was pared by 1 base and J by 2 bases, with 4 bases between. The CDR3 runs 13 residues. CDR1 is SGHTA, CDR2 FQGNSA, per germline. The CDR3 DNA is TGTGCCAGCAGCTTAGTACTCACAGATACGCAGTATTTT. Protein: CASSLVLTDTQYF.

DNA for the CDR3: TGTGCCAGTAGTATGGGGGAGGGCTGGAACATTCAGTACTTC. Translation: CASSMGEGWNIQYF. The chain employs TRBV19 and TRBJ2-4; TRBD2 matches at 7 bases. Trimming at V came to 3 bases and at J to 7 bases, leaving 6 bases not matched to a gene. The CDR3 totals 14 residues. Looked up from germline, CDR1 is LNHDA and CDR2 is SQIVND (reference sequence).

CDR3: CASSTFTNTGELFF. CDR3 coding DNA: TGTGCCAGCAGTACCTTTACGAACACCGGGGAGCTGTTTTTT. This chain joins TRBV12-3 or TRBV12-4 and TRBJ2-2; D unresolved. The CDR3 contains 14 residues. The V gene lost 5 bases and the J gene lost 0 bases, with 7 bases spanning the gap.

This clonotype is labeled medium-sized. CDR3 region: CSASDRDTEAFF. Here the CDR3 DNA reads TGCAGTGCCTCTGACAGGGACACTGAAGCTTTCTTT. This sequence joins TRBV20-1 and TRBJ1-1; the match to TRBD1 covers 7 bases. The V and J ends lost 6 bases and 3 bases, in that order; junction bases with no gene match: 4. Germline V gene sequence: CDR1 DFQATT, CDR2 SNEGSKA (reference sequence). The CDR3 runs to 12 residues.

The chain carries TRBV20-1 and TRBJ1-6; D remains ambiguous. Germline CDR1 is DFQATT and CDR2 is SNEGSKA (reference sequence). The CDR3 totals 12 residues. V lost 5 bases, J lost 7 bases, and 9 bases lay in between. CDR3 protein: CSAEKGNSPLHF. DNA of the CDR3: TGCAGTGCTGAGAAGGGAAATTCACCCCTCCACTTT.

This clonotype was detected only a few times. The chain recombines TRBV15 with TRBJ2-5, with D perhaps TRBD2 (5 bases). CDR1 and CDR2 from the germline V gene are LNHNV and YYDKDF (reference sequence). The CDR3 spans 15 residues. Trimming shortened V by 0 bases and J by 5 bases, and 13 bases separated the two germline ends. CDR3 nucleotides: TGTGCCACCAGCAGAGATTTGAGAGGGCAGGAGACCCAGTACTTC. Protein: CATSRDLRGQETQYF.

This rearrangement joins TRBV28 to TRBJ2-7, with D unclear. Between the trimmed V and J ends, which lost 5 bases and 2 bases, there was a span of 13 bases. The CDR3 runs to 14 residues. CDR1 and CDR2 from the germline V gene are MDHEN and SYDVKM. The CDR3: CASSPLGPPYEQYF. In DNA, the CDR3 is TGTGCCAGCAGTCCCTTAGGACCCCCCTACGAGCAGTACTTC.

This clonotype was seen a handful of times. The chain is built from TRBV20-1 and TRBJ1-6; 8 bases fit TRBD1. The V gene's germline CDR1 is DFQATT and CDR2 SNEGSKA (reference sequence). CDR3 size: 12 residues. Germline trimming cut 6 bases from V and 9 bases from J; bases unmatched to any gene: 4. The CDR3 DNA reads TGCAGTGCACGACAGGGGAGTTCACCCCTCCACTTT. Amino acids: CSARQGSSPLHF.

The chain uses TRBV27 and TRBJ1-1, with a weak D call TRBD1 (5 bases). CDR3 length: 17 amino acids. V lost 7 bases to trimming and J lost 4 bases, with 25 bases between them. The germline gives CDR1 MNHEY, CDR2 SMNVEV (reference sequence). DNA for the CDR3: TGTGCCAGCACCCTAAGGGTCGGTCCGCCGGGGGGCACTGAAGCTTTCTTT. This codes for CASTLRVGPPGGTEAFF.

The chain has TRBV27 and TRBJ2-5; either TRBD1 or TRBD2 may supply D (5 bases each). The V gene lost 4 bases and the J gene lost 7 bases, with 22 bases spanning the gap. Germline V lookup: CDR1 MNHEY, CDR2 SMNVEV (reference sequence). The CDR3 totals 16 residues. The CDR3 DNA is TGTGCCAGCAGTTCCCTAATTGTAGACGGGACGGGGACCCAGTACTTC. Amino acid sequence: CASSSLIVDGTGTQYF.

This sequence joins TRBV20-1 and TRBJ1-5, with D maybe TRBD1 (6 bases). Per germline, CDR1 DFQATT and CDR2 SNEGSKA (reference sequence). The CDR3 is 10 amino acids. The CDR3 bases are TGCAGCGGGGGGCCTCAGCCCCAGCATTTT. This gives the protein CSGGPQPQHF.

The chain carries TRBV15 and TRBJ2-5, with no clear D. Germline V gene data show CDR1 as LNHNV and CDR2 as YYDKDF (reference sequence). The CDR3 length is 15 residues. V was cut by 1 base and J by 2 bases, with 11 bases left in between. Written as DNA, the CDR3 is TGTGCCACCAGCAGAGGGGCGAGAGTTCAAGAGACCCAGTACTTC. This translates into CATSRGARVQETQYF.

CDR3 nucleotide sequence: TGTGCCAGCCTAACAGGGCAGGGGACGGGTCAGCCCCAGCATTTT. Translating gives CASLTGQGTGQPQHF. The gene calls are TRBV6-2 or TRBV6-3 and TRBJ1-5; D might be TRBD1 (6 bases). Germline-derived CDR1 and CDR2 are MNHEY and SVGEGT. The ends were cut back, 8 bases at V and 6 bases at J, with 20 bases in the middle. This CDR3 has 15 amino acids.

CDR3: CASSLQRGDNSPLHF. Written as DNA, the CDR3 is TGTGCCAGCAGCCTACAGAGGGGTGATAATTCACCCCTCCACTTT. V gene TRBV7-8 combines with J gene TRBJ1-6, with a possible D match to TRBD1 (5 bases). Germline V CDR1 and CDR2: SGHVS, FQNEAQ. The CDR3 has 15 amino acids. V lost 5 bases and J lost 5, with 13 bases in between.